This T cell receptor beta chain appears in the sequencing data of a study of shared clonotypes between healthy human individuals. Background on the study: Donor composition was a couple of women and three men, aged 18 to 49.

On this clone: What it recognizes is unknown.

The V gene's germline CDR1 is LNHDA and CDR2 SQIVND (reference sequence). The CDR3 covers 13 residues. The V gene lost 0 bases and the J gene lost 3 bases, with 6 bases spanning the gap. Only CD45RO-negative cells positively selected for CCR7 counted as naive CD8 cells, so terminally differentiated effector memory CD45RA+ cells were excluded. When replicate PCRs were run on sorted subsets, they used 150 to 200 ng DNA, 28,000 or so T cell genomes. The data were produced by immunoSEQ multiplex PCR, yet TCRdb's version contains in-frame clones alone and is incomplete. The sample shows about 680,000 clones, just over 90% of them seen only once. Study-level points and caveats: Sorted-subset sequencing, rarefaction showed, was incomplete despite large depth.

The sample was naive CD8+ T cells sorted from blood. This receptor was identified in a man under 40 in good health. The chain joins TRBV19 to TRBJ2-7; D gene uncertain. Here the CDR3 reads CASSIEGIYEQYF. DNA for the CDR3: TGTGCCAGTAGTATAGAGGGGATCTACGAGCAGTACTTC.